This T cell receptor (beta chain) was retrieved from a study of blood T cell repertoires in COVID-19. The overall study: PBMCs, B-cell-depleted T cells, or T cells provided the cDNA or gDNA that made up the material.

The repertoire was sequenced with immunoSEQ multiplex PCR; TCRdb's copy has only in-frame clones and lacks some. Of under 95,000 clones in the sample, over 65% were seen once. J lost 6 bases, V lost 0 bases, and 7 bases had no gene match. The CDR3 runs 17 residues. Looked up from germline, CDR1 is KGHSH and CDR2 is LQKENI. Sequenced input: peripheral blood. The chain recombines TRBV18 with TRBJ2-1, with 11 bases lining up with TRBD2. The sequence was obtained from a man in his forties or fifties with active or convalescent COVID-19. The CDR3: CASSPPTTSGVINEQFF. The CDR3 DNA reads TGTGCCAGCTCACCACCGACGACTAGCGGGGTTATCAATGAGCAGTTCTTC.